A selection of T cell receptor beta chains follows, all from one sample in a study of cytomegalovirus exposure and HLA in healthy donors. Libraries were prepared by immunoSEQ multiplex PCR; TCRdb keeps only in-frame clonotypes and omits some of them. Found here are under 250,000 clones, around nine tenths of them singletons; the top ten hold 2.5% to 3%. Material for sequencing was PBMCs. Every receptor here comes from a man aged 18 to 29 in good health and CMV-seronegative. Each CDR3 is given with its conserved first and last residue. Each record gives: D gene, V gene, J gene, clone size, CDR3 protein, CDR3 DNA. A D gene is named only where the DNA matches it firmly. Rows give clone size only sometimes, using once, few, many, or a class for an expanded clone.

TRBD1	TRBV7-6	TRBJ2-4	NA	CASSPTGTGGNIQYF	TGTGCCAGCAGCCCCACGGGGACAGGGGGAAACATTCAGTACTTC
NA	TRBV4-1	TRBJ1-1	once	CASSLGHRNTEAFF	TGCGCCAGCAGCCTCGGACACCGGAACACTGAAGCTTTCTTT
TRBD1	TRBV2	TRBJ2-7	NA	CASTGGQGTWAEQYF	TGTGCCAGCACTGGGGGACAGGGGACCTGGGCCGAGCAGTACTTC
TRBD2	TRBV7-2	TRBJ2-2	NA	CASSFPSGGAVTGELFF	TGTGCCAGCAGCTTCCCTAGCGGGGGGGCCGTCACCGGGGAGCTGTTTTTT
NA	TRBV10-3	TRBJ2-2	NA	CAISESGLPTGELFF	TGTGCCATCAGTGAGTCGGGACTTCCCACCGGGGAGCTGTTTTTT
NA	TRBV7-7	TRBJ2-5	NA	CASSLAIGQETQYF	TGTGCTAGCAGCTTAGCTATCGGCCAAGAGACCCAGTACTTC
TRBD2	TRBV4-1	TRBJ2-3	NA	CASSQGSRGGTDTQYF	TGCGCCAGCAGCCAGGGGAGCCGGGGGGGCACAGATACGCAGTATTTT
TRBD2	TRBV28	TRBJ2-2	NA	CASSRRRLAGTGELFF	TGTGCCAGCAGTCGGCGAAGGCTAGCGGGAACCGGGGAGCTGTTTTTT
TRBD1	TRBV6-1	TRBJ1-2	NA	CASSERDRVGYGYTF	TGTGCCAGCAGTGAACGGGACAGGGTCGGCTATGGCTACACCTTC
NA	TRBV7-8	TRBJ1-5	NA	CASSLWGDQPQHF	TGTGCCAGCAGCTTATGGGGCGATCAGCCCCAGCATTTT
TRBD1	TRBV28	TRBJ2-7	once	CASSLGDRVFISTYEQYF	TGTGCCAGCAGTTTAGGGGACAGGGTCTTCATCTCGACCTACGAGCAGTACTTC
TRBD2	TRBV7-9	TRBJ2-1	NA	CASSLSLAGTYNEQFF	TGTGCCAGCAGCTTATCACTAGCGGGCACCTACAATGAGCAGTTCTTC
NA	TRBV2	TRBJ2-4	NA	CASSEAVLLLAKNIQYF	TGTGCCAGCAGTGAAGCCGTACTACTGCTAGCCAAAAACATTCAGTACTTC
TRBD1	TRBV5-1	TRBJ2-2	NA	CASSHGDRESGELFF	TGCGCCAGCAGCCATGGGGACAGGGAGTCCGGGGAGCTGTTTTTT
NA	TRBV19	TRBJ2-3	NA	CASSRVAGTDTQYF	TGTGCCAGTAGTCGGGTAGCGGGCACAGATACGCAGTATTTT
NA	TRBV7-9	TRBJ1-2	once	CASSLGESGYTF	TGTGCCAGCAGCTTAGGGGAGTCGGGCTACACCTTC
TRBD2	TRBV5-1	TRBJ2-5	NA	CASSPGSGGAQETQYF	TGCGCCAGCAGCCCCGGTAGCGGGGGGGCCCAAGAGACCCAGTACTTC
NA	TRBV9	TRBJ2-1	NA	CASSVGGRVGINEQFF	TGTGCCAGCAGCGTAGGGGGCCGAGTTGGGATTAATGAGCAGTTCTTC
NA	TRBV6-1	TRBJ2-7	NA	CASSEYGFSYEQYF	TGTGCCAGCAGTGAATACGGGTTTTCCTACGAGCAGTACTTC
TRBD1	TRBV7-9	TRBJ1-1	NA	CASGGDSPRAFF	TGTGCCAGCGGAGGGGACAGCCCGCGAGCTTTCTTT
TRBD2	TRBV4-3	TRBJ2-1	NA	CASSQDFKSGLAGVNEQFF	TGCGCCAGCAGCCAAGATTTTAAATCTGGGCTAGCGGGAGTCAATGAGCAGTTCTTC
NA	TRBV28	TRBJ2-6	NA	CASSFLSGSGANVLTF	TGTGCCAGCAGTTTCCTGTCCGGCTCTGGGGCCAACGTCCTGACTTTC
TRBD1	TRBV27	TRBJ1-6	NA	CASSLLDRALDNSPLHF	TGTGCCAGCAGTTTACTCGACAGGGCATTGGATAATTCACCCCTCCACTTT
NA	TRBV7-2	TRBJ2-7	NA	CASSLRQGGEQYF	TGTGCCAGCAGCTTGCGACAGGGAGGCGAGCAGTACTTC
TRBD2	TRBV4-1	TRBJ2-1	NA	CASSQAYGKDISGRASGNEQFF	TGCGCCAGCAGCCAAGCGTATGGAAAAGATATAAGCGGGAGGGCCTCAGGCAATGAGCAGTTCTTC
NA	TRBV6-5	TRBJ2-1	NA	CASTTESRNNEQFF	TGTGCCAGCACCACTGAATCGAGAAACAATGAGCAGTTCTTC
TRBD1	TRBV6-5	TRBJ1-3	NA	CASSRQGAGGNTIYF	TGTGCCAGCAGTAGACAGGGGGCAGGTGGAAACACCATATATTTT
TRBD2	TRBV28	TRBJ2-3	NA	CASTGWLAETDTQYF	TGTGCCAGCACCGGGTGGCTAGCGGAAACAGATACGCAGTATTTT
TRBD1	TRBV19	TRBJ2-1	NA	CASRERDRTNEQFF	TGTGCCAGTAGGGAAAGGGACAGGACAAATGAGCAGTTCTTC
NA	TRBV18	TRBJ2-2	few	CASSPSRELFF	TGTGCCAGCTCGCCCAGTAGGGAGCTGTTTTTT
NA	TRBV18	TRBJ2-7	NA	CASSRDSRWEQYF	TGTGCCAGCTCGCGGGACAGCCGATGGGAGCAGTACTTC
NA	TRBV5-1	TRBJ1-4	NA	CASSFPRGLSNEKLFF	TGCGCCAGCAGCTTCCCCAGGGGCCTAAGTAATGAAAAACTGTTTTTT
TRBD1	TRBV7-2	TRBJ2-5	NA	CASSLPKDRGQETQYF	TGTGCCAGCAGCTTACCAAAAGACAGGGGGCAAGAGACCCAGTACTTC
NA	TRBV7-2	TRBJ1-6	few	CASSFSTNSPLHF	TGTGCCAGCAGCTTTAGTACCAATTCACCCCTCCACTTT
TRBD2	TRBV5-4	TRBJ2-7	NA	CASRGGSNYEQYF	TGTGCCAGCAGGGGGGGGAGCAACTACGAGCAGTACTTC
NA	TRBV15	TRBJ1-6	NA	CATGGGGYNSPLHF	TGTGCCACCGGGGGAGGGGGTTATAATTCACCCCTCCACTTT
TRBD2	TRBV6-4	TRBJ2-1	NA	CASSDQTGGGYEQFF	TGTGCCAGCAGTGACCAAACGGGGGGGGGCTATGAGCAGTTCTTC
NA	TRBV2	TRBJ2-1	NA	CASSRENSYNEQFF	TGTGCCAGCAGTCGAGAGAACTCCTACAATGAGCAGTTCTTC
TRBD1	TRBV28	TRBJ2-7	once	CASSSPGQPYEQYF	TGTGCCAGCAGTTCCCCGGGACAGCCCTACGAGCAGTACTTC
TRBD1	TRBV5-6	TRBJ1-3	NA	CASSPTGRNTIYF	TGTGCCAGCAGCCCGACAGGGAGAAACACCATATATTTT
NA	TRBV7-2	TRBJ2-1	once	CASSPGTITYNEQFF	TGTGCCAGCAGCCCCGGGACAATTACCTACAATGAGCAGTTCTTC
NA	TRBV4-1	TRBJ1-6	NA	CASSLAQAHSPLHF	TGCGCCAGCAGCTTGGCCCAGGCCCATTCACCCCTCCACTTT
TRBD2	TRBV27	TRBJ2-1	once	CASSLSTSVHEQFF	TGTGCCAGCAGTTTATCGACTAGCGTCCATGAGCAGTTCTTC
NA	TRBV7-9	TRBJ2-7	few	CASSLAGAFYEQYF	TGTGCCAGCAGCCTGGCAGGGGCCTTCTACGAGCAGTACTTC
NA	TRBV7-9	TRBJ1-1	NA	CASSLGGATEAFF	TGTGCCAGCAGCTTAGGAGGAGCCACTGAAGCTTTCTTT
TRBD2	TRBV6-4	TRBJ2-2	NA	CANPSGRAATGELFF	TGTGCCAACCCTAGCGGGAGGGCGGCGACCGGGGAGCTGTTTTTT
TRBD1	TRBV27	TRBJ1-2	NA	CAIPNRGQNYGYTF	TGTGCCATTCCGAACAGGGGGCAGAACTATGGCTACACCTTC
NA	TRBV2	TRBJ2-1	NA	CASGFARSPYNEQFF	TGTGCCAGCGGGTTTGCGAGGTCCCCCTACAATGAGCAGTTCTTC